This T cell receptor beta chain was obtained from a study of blood T cell repertoires in COVID-19. This CDR3 has 13 amino acids. Germline loops: CDR1 SGHAT, CDR2 FQNNGV. Trimming took 3 bases from V and 7 from J, leaving 12 bases between them. Assay used: immunoSEQ multiplex PCR; TCRdb lists only in-frame clones, some missing. This table has about 380,000 clones, 85% appearing once. This clonotype was sampled from a woman between 18 and 30 years old with acute or convalescent COVID-19. Sequencing was carried out using peripheral blood. V and J are TRBV11-2 and TRBJ1-1; D gene uncertain. CDR3 coding DNA: TGTGCCAGCAGCTTGACTTGGAAGTTTGAAGCTTTCTTT. Protein sequence: CASSLTWKFEAFF. The full variable domain, completed using reference TRBV11-2 and TRBJ1-1, is EAGVAQSPRYKIIEKRQSVAFWCNPISGHATLYWYQQILGQGPKLLIQFQNNGVVDDSQLPKDRFSAERLKGVDSTLKIQPAKLEDSAVYLCASSLTWKFEAFFGQGTRLTVV.